One TCR beta chain is described in this entry. What it binds is unknown. Profiling relied on immunoSEQ multiplex PCR, and the TCRdb table lists in-frame clones only, not all of them. Of under 75,000 clones in the sample, roughly 91% are singletons; the top ten hold 25%. The ends lost 3 bases at V and 3 bases at J; junction bases unmatched: 6. Germline CDR1 reads SGHKS; CDR2 reads YYEKEE (reference sequence). The CDR3 spans 15 residues. This sample was taken from a study of OX40 agonist ivuxolimab in advanced cancers. Enrollment shut out patients with autoimmune disease history or systemic immunosuppression. Broader study findings: Clonal expansion was seen in CD4+ and CD8+ blood T cells by week 6 at 0.1 to 3.0 mg/kg. Among the least clonally expanded were partial responders at 0.1-3.0 mg/kg. Researchers report that CD8+ T cells had, on average, more expanded clones than CD4+.

Sequenced material: CD4+ or CD8+ T cells sorted from blood, taken in a trial of the OX40 agonist ivuxolimab. This chain connects TRBV5-5 to TRBJ2-7, with 10 bases matching TRBD1. This receptor was obtained from an adult with an advanced solid tumor such as melanoma, head and neck, liver or kidney cancer. The CDR3 region has the DNA TGTGCCAGCAGCTCGGGACAGGGGATAATCTACGAGCAGTACTTC. It codes for CASSSGQGIIYEQYF.